The 13 T cell receptor beta chains in this list originate from one sample, sequenced in a study of shared clonotypes between healthy human individuals. Profiled with immunoSEQ multiplex PCR; TCRdb holds only in-frame clones, not every one. The sample shows hundreds of thousands of clones, approximately 95% of them seen only once. Source material: naive CD4+ T cells sorted from blood. Regarding subset: CD45RA+ positively selected. The receptors shown here come from a woman in her thirties in good health.

This chain links TRBV5-1 with TRBJ2-1; possible D gene TRBD1, 5 bases. Trimming took off 2 bases at V and 4 bases at J, with 13 bases between the two ends. Germline V gene sequence: CDR1 SGHRS, CDR2 YFSETQ. This CDR3 comprises 15 residues. The CDR3: CASSFGQGSYNEQFF. The CDR3 region has the DNA TGCGCCAGCAGCTTCGGCCAGGGAAGTTACAATGAGCAGTTCTTC.

The genes are TRBV27 and TRBJ2-7, with TRBD2 identical over 8 bases. CDR3 size: 16 residues. Germline-derived CDR1 and CDR2 are MNHEY and SMNVEV (reference sequence). The V gene end was trimmed by 3 bases and the J gene end by 2 bases; junction bases not matched to a gene: 9. The DNA of the CDR3 is TGTGCCAGCAGTTTGATAGCGGGATACCCTCCCTACGAGCAGTACTTC. Translated: CASSLIAGYPPYEQYF.

On this clone itself: This sample also contains other DNA sequences that code for the same CDR3. The V call is TRBV5-1, the J call TRBJ1-1; maybe TRBD1 (6 bases). CDR3 size: 13 residues. V was cut by 2 bases and J by 3 bases, with 8 bases left in between. From germline, CDR1 is SGHRS and CDR2 YFSETQ. The CDR3 is CASSLQGDTEAFF. The DNA for the CDR3 is TGCGCCAGCAGCTTACAGGGCGACACTGAAGCTTTCTTT.

The chain carries TRBV2 and TRBJ2-7, with 7 bases matching TRBD1. This CDR3 spans 14 amino acids. Germline loops: CDR1 SNHLY, CDR2 FYNNEI. Trimming took 8 bases from V and 6 from J; bases not matched to a gene: 13. CDR3 loop: CASVLNRGTVEQYF. The CDR3 nucleotides read TGTGCCAGCGTCTTAAACAGGGGAACGGTCGAGCAGTACTTC.

The V call is TRBV10-1, the J call TRBJ2-3; D is possibly TRBD1 (6 bases). This CDR3 is built from 14 residues. V was pared by 2 bases and J by 7 bases, with 13 bases between. From germline, CDR1 is WNHNN and CDR2 SYGVQD (reference sequence). The CDR3 loop reads CASSENTGKNTQYF. CDR3 nucleotide sequence: TGCGCCAGCAGTGAGAATACAGGGAAGAATACGCAGTATTTT.

Concerning this clone: One junction end does not reproduce the germline sequence, and a read error may be involved. Other DNA sequences in this specimen translate into the identical CDR3. V usage is TRBV5-4 and J usage is TRBJ1-1, with 9 bases fitting TRBD1. The germline CDR1 and CDR2 sequences are SGHNT and YYREEE (reference sequence). The CDR3 has 15 amino acids. The CDR3: CASSPRGQGITEAFF. Here the CDR3 DNA reads TGTGCCAGCAGCCCAAGGGGACAGGGAATCACTGAAGCCTTCTTT.

The chain recombines TRBV28 with TRBJ1-1; D is ambiguous. The CDR3 extends over 14 amino acids. Germline CDR1 and CDR2: MDHEN and SYDVKM. V was clipped by 2 bases and J by 0 bases, with 7 bases between them. CDR3 sequence (DNA): TGTGCCAGCAGTTTAATAGGGATGAACACTGAAGCTTTCTTT. This translates into CASSLIGMNTEAFF.

The V gene is TRBV21-1, the J gene TRBJ2-7; the table names TRBD2, a call not compared with the DNA. TRBV21-1 is described as a pseudogene. CDR3 size: 14 residues. The CDR3 region is CASSNSGRRYEQYF. CDR3 nucleotides: TGTGCCAGCAGCAATAGCGGGAGACGCTACGAGCAGTACTTC.

The J gene is TRBJ1-4, the V gene TRBV10-3; D unresolved. Trimming took off 6 bases at V and 4 bases at J, with 6 bases between the two ends. Germline CDR1 reads ENHRY; CDR2 reads SYGVKD. This CDR3 is built from 12 residues. CDR3 nucleotides: TGTGCCATCAGCCGGGGTAATGAAAAACTGTTTTTT. This encodes CAISRGNEKLFF.

The chain links TRBV7-2 to TRBJ1-3; no firm D call. V shed 2 bases and J shed 3 bases, with 5 bases lying between them. This CDR3 has 13 amino acids. The germline CDR1 and CDR2 sequences are SGHTA and FQGNSA. The CDR3 bases are TGTGCCAGCAGCTTACTGGTTGGAAACACCATATATTTT. Amino acids: CASSLLVGNTIYF.

The chain is built from TRBV27 and TRBJ1-2, with D unclear. Germline lookup yields CDR1 MNHEY and CDR2 SMNVEV (reference sequence). V lost 8 bases and J lost 1, with 11 bases in between. CDR3 length equals 13 residues. Written as DNA, the CDR3 is TGTGCCAGCGGTCCACGGGGTAACTATGGCTACACCTTC. It codes for CASGPRGNYGYTF.

The chain uses TRBV19 and TRBJ1-1, with D hard to call. The CDR3 is made up of 15 amino acids. V dropped 3 bases and J dropped 1 base, with 12 bases sitting between them. Germline V gene lookup returns CDR1 LNHDA and CDR2 SQIVND (reference sequence). CDR3 nucleotides: TGTGCCAGTAGTATTCGGCGGGATCCGAACACTGAAGCTTTCTTT. It translates to CASSIRRDPNTEAFF.

J is TRBJ2-1 and V is TRBV15, with D possibly being TRBD2 (6 bases). The germline V gene has CDR1 LNHNV and CDR2 YYDKDF (reference sequence). The CDR3 loop spans 17 amino acids. Trimming stripped 1 base from V and 4 bases from J, with 17 bases between. This CDR3 is CATSRVRGGVAYNEQFF. CDR3 nucleotide sequence: TGTGCCACCAGCAGAGTTCGAGGCGGGGTAGCATACAATGAGCAGTTCTTC. Variable domain in full (rest from reference TRBV15 and TRBJ2-1): DAMVIQNPRYQVTQFGKPVTLSCSQTLNHNVMYWYQQKSSQAPKLLFHYYDKDFNNEADTPDNFQSRRPNTSFCFLDIRSPGLGDTAMYLCATSRVRGGVAYNEQFFGPGTRLTVL.